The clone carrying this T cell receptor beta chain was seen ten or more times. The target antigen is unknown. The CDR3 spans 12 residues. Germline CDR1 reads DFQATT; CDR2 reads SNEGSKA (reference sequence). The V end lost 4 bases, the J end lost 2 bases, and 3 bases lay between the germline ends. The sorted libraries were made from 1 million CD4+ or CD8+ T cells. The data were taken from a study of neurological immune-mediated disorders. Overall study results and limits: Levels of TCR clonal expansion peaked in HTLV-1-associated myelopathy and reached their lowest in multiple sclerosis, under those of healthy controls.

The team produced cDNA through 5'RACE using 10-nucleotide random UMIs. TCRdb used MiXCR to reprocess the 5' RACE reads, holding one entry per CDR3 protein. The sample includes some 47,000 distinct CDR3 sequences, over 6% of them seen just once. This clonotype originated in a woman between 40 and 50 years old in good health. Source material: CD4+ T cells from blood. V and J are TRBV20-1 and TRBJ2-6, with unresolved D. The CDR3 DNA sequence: TGCAGTGCTAAAGCTGGGGCCAACGTCCTGACTTTC. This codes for CSAKAGANVLTF.